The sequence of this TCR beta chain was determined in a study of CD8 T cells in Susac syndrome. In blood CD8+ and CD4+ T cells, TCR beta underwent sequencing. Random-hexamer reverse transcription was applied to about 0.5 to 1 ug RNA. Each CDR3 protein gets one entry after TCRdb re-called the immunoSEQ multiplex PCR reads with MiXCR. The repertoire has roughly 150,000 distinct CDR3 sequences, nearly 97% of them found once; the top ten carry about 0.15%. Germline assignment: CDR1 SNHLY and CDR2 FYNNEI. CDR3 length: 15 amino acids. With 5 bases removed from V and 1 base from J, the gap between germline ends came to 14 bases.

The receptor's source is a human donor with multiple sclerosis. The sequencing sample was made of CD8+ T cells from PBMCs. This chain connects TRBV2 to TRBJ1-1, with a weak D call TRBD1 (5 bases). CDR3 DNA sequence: TGTGCCAGCAGTCAAGGGGTCCTCAGGAACACTGAAGCTTTCTTT. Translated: CASSQGVLRNTEAFF.